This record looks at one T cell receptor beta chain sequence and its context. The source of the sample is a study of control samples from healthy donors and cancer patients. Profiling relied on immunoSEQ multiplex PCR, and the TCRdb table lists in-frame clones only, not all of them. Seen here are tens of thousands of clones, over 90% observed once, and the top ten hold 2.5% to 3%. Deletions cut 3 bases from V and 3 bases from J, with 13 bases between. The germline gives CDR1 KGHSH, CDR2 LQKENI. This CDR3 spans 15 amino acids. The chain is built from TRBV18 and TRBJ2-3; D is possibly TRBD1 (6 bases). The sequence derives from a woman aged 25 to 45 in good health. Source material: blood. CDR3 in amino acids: CASSPIRDKTDTQYF. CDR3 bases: TGTGCCAGCTCACCCATTCGGGACAAAACAGATACGCAGTATTTT.